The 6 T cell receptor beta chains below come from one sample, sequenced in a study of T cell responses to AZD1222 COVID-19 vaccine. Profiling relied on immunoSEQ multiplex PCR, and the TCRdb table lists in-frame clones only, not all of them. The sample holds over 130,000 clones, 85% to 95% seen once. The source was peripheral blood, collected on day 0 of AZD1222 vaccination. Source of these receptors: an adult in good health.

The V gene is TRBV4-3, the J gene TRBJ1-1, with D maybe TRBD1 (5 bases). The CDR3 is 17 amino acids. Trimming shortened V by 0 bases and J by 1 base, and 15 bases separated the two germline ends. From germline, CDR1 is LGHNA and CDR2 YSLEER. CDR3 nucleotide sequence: TGCGCCAGCAGCCAAGATATCGCCGGGGCCGGGAACACTGAAGCTTTCTTT. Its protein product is CASSQDIAGAGNTEAFF.

The CDR3 nucleotides read TGTGCCAGCAGCCAAGATAACAACAGAGTACTGTTTTTT. Translated, it gives CASSQDNNRVLFF. The J gene is TRBJ1-4, the V gene TRBV3-1 (or the pseudogene TRBV3-2); no reliable D call. The V gene lost 0 bases and the J gene lost 13 bases, with 12 bases spanning the gap. CDR1 and CDR2 from the germline V gene are LGHDT and YNNKEL (reference sequence). The CDR3 extends over 13 amino acids.

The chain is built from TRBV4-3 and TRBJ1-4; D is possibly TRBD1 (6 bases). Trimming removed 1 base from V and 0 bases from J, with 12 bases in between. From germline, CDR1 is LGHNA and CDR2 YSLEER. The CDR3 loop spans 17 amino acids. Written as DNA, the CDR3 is TGCGCCAGCAGCCAAGGGGCAGGGGTTGCAACTAATGAAAAACTGTTTTTT. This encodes CASSQGAGVATNEKLFF.

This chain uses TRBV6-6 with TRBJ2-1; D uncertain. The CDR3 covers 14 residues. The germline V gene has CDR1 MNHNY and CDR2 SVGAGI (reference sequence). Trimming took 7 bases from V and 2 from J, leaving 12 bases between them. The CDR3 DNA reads TGTGCCAGCACTAAGGGTGTAGCCTACAATGAGCAGTTCTTC. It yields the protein CASTKGVAYNEQFF.

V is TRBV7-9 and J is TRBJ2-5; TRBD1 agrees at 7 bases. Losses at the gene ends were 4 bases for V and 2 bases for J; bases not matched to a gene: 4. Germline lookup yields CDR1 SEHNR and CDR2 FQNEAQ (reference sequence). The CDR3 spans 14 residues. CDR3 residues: CASSSPGQQETQYF. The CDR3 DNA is TGTGCCAGCAGCTCCCCGGGACAGCAAGAGACCCAGTACTTC.

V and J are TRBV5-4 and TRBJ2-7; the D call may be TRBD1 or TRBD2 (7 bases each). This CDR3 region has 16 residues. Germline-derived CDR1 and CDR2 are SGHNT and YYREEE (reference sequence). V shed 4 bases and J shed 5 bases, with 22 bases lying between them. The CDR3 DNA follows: TGTGCCAGCAGCCGATTCAGGGGGGGGGCCGGGCACGAGCAGTACTTC. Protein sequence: CASSRFRGGAGHEQYF.